The clone carrying this T cell receptor beta chain was picked up one time. Antigen unknown. This sample was included in a study of cytomegalovirus exposure and HLA in healthy donors. Study conclusions and caveats: Judged likely to be a sequencing artifact was a cluster of highly shared sequence variants. In vitro, a few CMV-associated chains proved specific for CMV antigens. Among immune exposure information, only CMV serostatus was available.

Trimming at V came to 5 bases and at J to 5 bases, leaving 7 bases not matched to a gene. In germline, CDR1 is SGDLS, CDR2 YYNGEE. The CDR3 extends over 14 amino acids. PCR amplification relied on 60 Vbeta primers (plus 13 Jbeta primers). Some clones are missing from TCRdb's copy, which holds only in-frame ones; the method was immunoSEQ multiplex PCR. The data contain around 170,000 clones, 75% to 90% of them singletons. The V call is TRBV9, the J call TRBJ2-5, with 9 bases matching TRBD1. Sequenced sample: PBMCs. The sequence was collected from a woman aged 50 to 60 in good health and CMV-seropositive. The CDR3 DNA reads as TGTGCCAGCAGTAGTACAGGGGGCTGGGAGACCCAGTACTTC. Translating gives CASSSTGGWETQYF.